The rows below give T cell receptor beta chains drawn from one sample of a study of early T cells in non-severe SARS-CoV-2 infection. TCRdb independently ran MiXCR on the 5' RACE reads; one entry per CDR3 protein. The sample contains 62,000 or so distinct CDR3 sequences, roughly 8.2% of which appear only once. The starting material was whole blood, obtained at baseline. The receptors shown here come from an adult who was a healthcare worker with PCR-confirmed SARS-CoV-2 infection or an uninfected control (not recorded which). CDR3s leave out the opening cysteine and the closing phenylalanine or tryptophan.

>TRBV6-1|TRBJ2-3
ASSSGRTDTQY
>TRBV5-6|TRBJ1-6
ASSGLTGDNSPLH
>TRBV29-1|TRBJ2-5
SAKKGTGQETQY
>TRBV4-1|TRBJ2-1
ASSQFAGRGLASYNEQF
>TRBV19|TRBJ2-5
ATSILEFKTQY
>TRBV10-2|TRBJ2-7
ASSEMGGTRTDQY
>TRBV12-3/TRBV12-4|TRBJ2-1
ASSPAGEQF
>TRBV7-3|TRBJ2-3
ASSPDWPDTQY
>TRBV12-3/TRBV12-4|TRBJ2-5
ASRPFLPNRDRRKETQY
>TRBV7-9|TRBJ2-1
ASSPLGSSYNEQF
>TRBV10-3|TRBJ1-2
ATRPAENYGYT
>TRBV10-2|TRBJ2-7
ASGWTGPYEQY
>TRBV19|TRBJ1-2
ASSPTWDSYGYT
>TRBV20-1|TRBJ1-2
SARDLGLYGYT
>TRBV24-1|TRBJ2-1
ATEDSLSSYNEQF
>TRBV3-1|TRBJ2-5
ASSPSRETQY
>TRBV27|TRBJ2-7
ASSPSGYEQY
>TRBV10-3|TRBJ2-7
AISPTSYEQY
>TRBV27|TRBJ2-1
ASSLSLAGGDNEQF
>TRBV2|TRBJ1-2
ASSPVRQPEYGYT
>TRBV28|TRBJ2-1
ASSEFVVPGNEQF
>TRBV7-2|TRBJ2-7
ASSLYSGKQY
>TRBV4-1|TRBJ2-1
ASSQPEGGNEQF
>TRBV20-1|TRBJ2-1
SARMTSGRIWGNEQF
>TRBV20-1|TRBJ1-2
SAKRDRGYGYT
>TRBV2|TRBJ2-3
ASSVSGFSTDTQY
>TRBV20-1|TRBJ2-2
SARSGNTGELF
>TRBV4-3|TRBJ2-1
ASSQAPRGLGNARNEQF
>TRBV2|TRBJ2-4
ASSYTGAVNIQY
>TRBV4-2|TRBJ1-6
ASSLQSGMTDSPLH
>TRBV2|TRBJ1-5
ASSEWQGSNQPQH
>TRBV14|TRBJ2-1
ASSHPRTPAYNEQF